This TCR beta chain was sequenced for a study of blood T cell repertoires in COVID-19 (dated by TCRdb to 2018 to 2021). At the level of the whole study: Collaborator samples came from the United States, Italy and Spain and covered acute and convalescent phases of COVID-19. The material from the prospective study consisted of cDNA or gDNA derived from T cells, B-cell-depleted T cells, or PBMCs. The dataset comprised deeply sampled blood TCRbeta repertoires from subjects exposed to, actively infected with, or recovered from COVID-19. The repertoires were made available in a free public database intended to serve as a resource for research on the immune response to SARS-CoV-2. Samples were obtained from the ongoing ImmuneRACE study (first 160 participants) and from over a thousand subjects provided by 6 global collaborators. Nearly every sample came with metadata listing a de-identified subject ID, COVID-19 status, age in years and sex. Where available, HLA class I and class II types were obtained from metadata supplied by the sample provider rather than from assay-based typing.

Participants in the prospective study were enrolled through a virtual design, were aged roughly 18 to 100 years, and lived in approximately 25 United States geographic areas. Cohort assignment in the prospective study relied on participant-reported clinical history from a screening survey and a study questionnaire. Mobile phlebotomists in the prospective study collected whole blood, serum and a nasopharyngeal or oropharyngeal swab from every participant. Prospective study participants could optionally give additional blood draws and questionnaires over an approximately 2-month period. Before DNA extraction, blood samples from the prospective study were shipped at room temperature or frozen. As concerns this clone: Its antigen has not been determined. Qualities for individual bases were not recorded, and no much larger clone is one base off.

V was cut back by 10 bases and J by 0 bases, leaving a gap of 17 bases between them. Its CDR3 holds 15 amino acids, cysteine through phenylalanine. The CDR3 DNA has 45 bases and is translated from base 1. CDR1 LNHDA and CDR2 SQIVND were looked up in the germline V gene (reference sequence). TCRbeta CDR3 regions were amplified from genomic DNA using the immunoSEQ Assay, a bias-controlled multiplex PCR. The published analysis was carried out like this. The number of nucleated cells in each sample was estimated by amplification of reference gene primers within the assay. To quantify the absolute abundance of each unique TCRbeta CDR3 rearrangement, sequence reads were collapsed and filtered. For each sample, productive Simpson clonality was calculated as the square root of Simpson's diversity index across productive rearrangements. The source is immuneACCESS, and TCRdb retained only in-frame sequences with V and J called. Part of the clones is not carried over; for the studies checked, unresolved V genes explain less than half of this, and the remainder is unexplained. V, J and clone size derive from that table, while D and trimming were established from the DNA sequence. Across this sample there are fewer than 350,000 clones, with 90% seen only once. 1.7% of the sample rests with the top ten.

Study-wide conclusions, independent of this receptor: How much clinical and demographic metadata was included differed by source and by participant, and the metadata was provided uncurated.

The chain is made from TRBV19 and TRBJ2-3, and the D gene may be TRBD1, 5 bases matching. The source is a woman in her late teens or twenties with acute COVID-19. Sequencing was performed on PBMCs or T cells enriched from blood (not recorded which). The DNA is TGTGCCACCGCGACAGATTACCTTAGCACAGATACGCAGTATTTT. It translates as CATATDYLSTDTQYF.